The 31 T cell receptor beta chains listed next were all sequenced from one sample in a study of response to subunit inactivated influenza vaccine. TCRdb reprocessed the RT-PCR reads via MiXCR and lists one record per CDR3 protein. The table has more than 550,000 distinct CDR3 sequences, approximately 10% seen once. This sample was shared with a second study, whose subject was T cells expressing NK-cell markers. That paper states: Scientists made TCR beta cDNA using 5'RACE template switching with UMIs.

The sequencing here drew on PBMCs from blood, taken on the day of vaccination. The receptors stem from a man aged 50 to 59 who received an inactivated influenza vaccine.

Many counts were recorded for this clonotype. The chain couples TRBV4-3 to TRBJ2-5; 11 bases map to TRBD2. Germline V lookup: CDR1 LGHNA, CDR2 YSLEER. Germline trimming cut 4 bases from V and 4 bases from J; bases unmatched to any gene: 11. The CDR3 runs 17 residues. Written as DNA, the CDR3 is TGCGCCAGCAGCCCCTCATCTCGACTAGCGGGATCAGAGACCCAGTACTTC. It translates to CASSPSSRLAGSETQYF.

This chain's CDR3 is CATSGLAGGNEQFF. CDR3 bases: TGTGCCACCAGTGGTCTAGCCGGTGGCAATGAGCAGTTCTTC. The rearrangement uses TRBV24-1 and TRBJ2-1; D may be TRBD2 (5 bases). The CDR3 extends over 14 amino acids. The germline gives CDR1 KGHDR, CDR2 SFDVKD. V lost 5 bases and J lost 6, with 13 bases in between.

This clonotype showed up just a few times. The chain couples TRBV6-2 or TRBV6-3 to TRBJ2-7; D might be TRBD2 (6 bases). Trimming left V 6 bases short and J 1 base short, with 22 bases between. The CDR3 has 17 residues. From germline, CDR1 is MNHEY and CDR2 SVGEGT. The CDR3 region is CASSDPSGREQSYEQYF. In DNA, the CDR3 is TGTGCCAGCAGCGACCCCTCGGGTCGGGAGCAATCCTACGAGCAGTACTTC.

A few counts support this clonotype. The chain recombines TRBV20-1 with TRBJ2-7; no firm D call. This CDR3 comprises 15 residues. Germline CDR1 DFQATT, CDR2 SNEGSKA (reference sequence). The V gene lost 1 base and the J gene lost 0 bases, with 13 bases spanning the gap. CDR3 loop: CSARAFGYRSYEQYF. For the CDR3, the DNA is TGCAGTGCTAGAGCTTTTGGCTACCGCTCCTACGAGCAGTACTTC.

J is TRBJ2-3 and V is TRBV10-3; D is undetermined. This CDR3 region has 12 residues. Trimming left V 8 bases short and J 4 bases short, with 10 bases between. Germline CDR1 ENHRY, CDR2 SYGVKD. The CDR3 here is CAIAGDSDTQYF. The CDR3 bases are TGTGCCATCGCTGGAGATTCAGATACGCAGTATTTT.

The sample holds a few counts of this clonotype. The V gene is TRBV4-3, the J gene TRBJ2-5; D not resolved. The V end was cut by 6 bases, the J end by 4 bases, with 12 bases between. Germline CDR1 is LGHNA and CDR2 is YSLEER. The length of the CDR3 is 13 residues. Here the CDR3 reads CASRSHPPETQYF. CDR3 coding DNA: TGCGCCAGCAGGTCACACCCCCCAGAGACCCAGTACTTC.

This clonotype was seen more than once but under ten times. The chain recombines TRBV10-3 with TRBJ2-1; no definite D call. CDR3 length: 16 amino acids. In germline, CDR1 is ENHRY, CDR2 SYGVKD. Between the trimmed V and J ends, which lost 4 bases and 0 bases, there was a span of 13 bases. CDR3 bases: TGTGCCATCAGTGTGTTGGCCCCTAGCTCCTACAATGAGCAGTTCTTC. This codes for CAISVLAPSSYNEQFF.

The rearrangement uses TRBV20-1 and TRBJ2-5, with D tentatively TRBD2 (6 bases). V shed 0 bases and J shed 2 bases, with 13 bases lying between them. The CDR3 covers 15 residues. Germline CDR1 and CDR2: DFQATT and SNEGSKA (reference sequence). The CDR3 sequence is CSARDWGGQQETQYF. The CDR3 DNA reads TGCAGTGCTAGAGATTGGGGAGGACAACAAGAGACCCAGTACTTC.

This clonotype was observed a few times. V gene TRBV7-8 combines with J gene TRBJ1-1, with a weak D call TRBD1 (6 bases). The length of the CDR3 is 15 residues. Trimming pared 5 bases from V and 0 bases from J, leaving 13 bases between. Germline CDR1 and CDR2: SGHVS and FQNEAQ. CDR3 sequence (DNA): TGTGCCAGCAGCCCCCTTACAGGGATGAACACTGAAGCTTTCTTT. It yields the protein CASSPLTGMNTEAFF.

The rearrangement joins TRBV20-1 to TRBJ2-3; 7 nucleotides agree with TRBD2. There are 12 residues in the CDR3. V lost 1 base and J lost 9; bases outside the gene matches: 4. Germline-derived CDR1 and CDR2 are DFQATT and SNEGSKA (reference sequence). In DNA form, the CDR3 reads TGCAGTGCTAGAGGTCCTAGCGGCACGCAGTATTTT. Amino acid sequence: CSARGPSGTQYF.

The V call is TRBV7-2, the J call TRBJ2-3; 10 bases fit TRBD2. Trimming cost V 5 bases and J 2 bases; bases outside gene matches: 7. Germline values: CDR1 SGHTA, CDR2 FQGNSA. CDR3 length: 16 residues. The CDR3 DNA sequence: TGTGCCAGCAGCATGACGGGACTAGCGACCACAGATACGCAGTATTTT. Protein sequence: CASSMTGLATTDTQYF.

Many counts were recorded for this clonotype. V is TRBV6-1 and J is TRBJ2-7, with 7 bases fitting TRBD1. Germline CDR1 MNHNS, CDR2 SASEGT. J gave up 2 bases and V 7 bases, and 11 bases lay outside the gene matches. The CDR3 spans 15 residues. DNA of the CDR3: TGTGCCAGCAACCCCCGACAGGGTGGAGCCTACGAGCAGTACTTC. Encoded protein: CASNPRQGGAYEQYF.

This clonotype appeared a few times. J is TRBJ2-7 and V is TRBV5-1; TRBD2 agrees at 9 bases. CDR1 and CDR2 (germline): SGHRS, YFSETQ. The length of the CDR3 is 15 residues. The J segment lost 3 bases and the V segment lost 1 base, leaving 5 bases of the junction unmatched. CDR3 sequence reads: CASSLSSSGIYEQYF. The CDR3 DNA follows: TGCGCCAGCAGCTTGTCCTCTAGCGGGATCTACGAGCAGTACTTC.

V gene TRBV4-1 combines with J gene TRBJ1-2; D uncertain. The CDR3 length is 15 residues. Germline assignment: CDR1 MGHRA and CDR2 YSYEKL. V lost 0 bases and J lost 0, with 8 bases in between. The CDR3 protein is CASSQDRLANYGYTF. The CDR3 nucleotides are TGCGCCAGCAGCCAAGACCGGTTAGCTAACTATGGCTACACCTTC.

Concerning this clonotype itself: This may be a read error, as it is one base from a much larger clone. V usage is TRBV3-1 and J usage is TRBJ2-7; D might be TRBD1 or TRBD2, each matching 6 bases. The CDR3 length is 14 residues. CDR1 is LGHDT and CDR2 is YNNKEL in the germline V gene (reference sequence). Trimming removed 1 base from V and 6 bases from J, with 13 bases in between. The CDR3 coding sequence is TGTGCCAGCAGCCAAGGGATAGGGGGGTTCGAGCAGTACTTC. Amino acids: CASSQGIGGFEQYF.

This clonotype was seen only a few times. The chain uses TRBV28 and TRBJ1-4, with a possible D match to TRBD1 (5 bases). In germline, CDR1 is MDHEN, CDR2 SYDVKM. The CDR3 runs to 15 residues. The germline V and J ends were trimmed by 4 bases and 4 bases, with 13 bases remaining between them. The CDR3 region has the DNA TGTGCCAGCAGTTGGGGCATGAGGGGTAATGAAAAACTGTTTTTT. Its protein is CASSWGMRGNEKLFF.

This clonotype appeared many times. V gene TRBV6-6 combines with J gene TRBJ2-7; D uncertain. CDR1 and CDR2 (germline): MNHNY, SVGAGI (reference sequence). V lost 2 bases and J 4 bases, leaving 9 bases between the germline ends. The CDR3 is 13 residues long. The CDR3 coding sequence is TGTGCCAGCAGTTACCCCGATCAGTACGAGCAGTACTTC. This codes for CASSYPDQYEQYF.

V gene TRBV11-2 combines with J gene TRBJ2-5, with D maybe TRBD1 (6 bases). The V end was cut by 0 bases, the J end by 4 bases, with 9 bases between. The CDR3 is 14 amino acids. Per germline, CDR1 SGHAT and CDR2 FQNNGV. CDR3 DNA sequence: TGTGCCAGCAGCTTAGATACAGGGCCAGAGACCCAGTACTTC. This gives the protein CASSLDTGPETQYF.

This clonotype has a handful of counts. The chain recombines TRBV5-1 with TRBJ2-7; TRBD1 agrees at 7 bases. Trimming cost V 7 bases and J 5 bases; bases outside gene matches: 18. Germline loops: CDR1 SGHRS, CDR2 YFSETQ. CDR3 size: 16 residues. The CDR3 nucleotides are TGCGCCAGCGCGAGAACAGGGGCGGGCTCCTTCCACGAGCAGTACTTC. As protein: CASARTGAGSFHEQYF. Filled out from reference TRBV5-1 and TRBJ2-7, the complete variable domain reads KAGVTQTPRYLIKTRGQQVTLSCSPISGHRSVSWYQQTPGQGLQFLFEYFSETQRNKGNFPGRFSGRQFSNSRSEMNVSTLELGDSALYLCASARTGAGSFHEQYFGPGTRLTVT.

This clonotype was seen more than once but under ten times. The chain links TRBV5-1 to TRBJ2-2; TRBD1 aligns across 7 bases. The germline V gene has CDR1 SGHRS and CDR2 YFSETQ. J lost 2 bases, V lost 2 bases, and 6 bases had no gene match. This CDR3 contains 16 residues. In DNA, the CDR3 is TGCGCCAGCAGCTTAGCCGGGACAGATAACACCGGGGAGCTGTTTTTT. Protein sequence: CASSLAGTDNTGELFF.

This clonotype appeared a few times. The V and J genes are TRBV7-2 and TRBJ1-4; D remains unclear. V lost 5 bases, J lost 4 bases, and 2 bases lay in between. The CDR3 is made up of 11 amino acids. Germline V gene lookup returns CDR1 SGHTA and CDR2 FQGNSA. CDR3 loop: CASSDNEKLFF. The CDR3 nucleotides read TGTGCCAGCAGCGATAATGAAAAACTGTTTTTT. Complete variable domain (other parts from reference TRBV7-2 and TRBJ1-4): GAGVSQSPSNKVTEKGKDVELRCDPISGHTALYWYRQSLGQGLEFLIYFQGNSAPDKSGLPSDRFSAERTGGSVSTLTIQRTQQEDSAVYLCASSDNEKLFFGSGTQLSVL.

The chain uses TRBV12-3 or TRBV12-4 and TRBJ2-4; 12 bases line up with TRBD2. This CDR3 is 13 amino acids long. After removal of 6 bases from V and 8 bases from J, the junction contained 2 bases not matched to a gene. The CDR3 region has the DNA TGTGCCAGCAGCCGACTAGCGGGAGACATTCAGTACTTC. Its protein is CASSRLAGDIQYF.

The V call is TRBV5-5, the J call TRBJ2-1; D may match TRBD1 or TRBD2 (5 bases each). V lost 3 bases and J lost 4, with 14 bases in between. The CDR3 runs to 15 residues. Germline loops: CDR1 SGHKS, CDR2 YYEKEE (reference sequence). CDR3 DNA sequence: TGTGCCAGCAGCTCCCCCGGGACGGAATACAATGAGCAGTTCTTC. This sequence encodes CASSSPGTEYNEQFF.

The CDR3 spells CASSLRAGVLYEQYF. CDR3 DNA sequence: TGCGCCAGCAGCTTGAGGGCAGGGGTACTCTACGAGCAGTACTTC. The chain employs TRBV5-1 and TRBJ2-7; TRBD1 might be the D (6 bases). Germline lookup yields CDR1 SGHRS and CDR2 YFSETQ. There are 15 residues in the CDR3. Trimming removed 1 base from V and 3 bases from J, with 14 bases in between.

This CDR3 is CASSTTGGRETQYF. The CDR3 region has the DNA TGTGCCAGCAGCACTACAGGGGGCAGGGAGACCCAGTACTTC. The chain couples TRBV7-2 to TRBJ2-5, with TRBD1 matching 9 bases. The CDR3 is made up of 14 amino acids. The trim removed 5 bases at V and 5 bases at J, leaving 6 bases unmatched. CDR1 SGHTA and CDR2 FQGNSA come from the germline V gene.

This clonotype occurred a few times. The chain couples TRBV12-3 or TRBV12-4 to TRBJ1-1; TRBD1 is a possible D gene (5 bases). The CDR3 consists of 14 residues. V was shortened by 6 bases and J by 5 bases, with 16 bases between the two germline ends. This chain's CDR3 is CASSHWIGTTEAFF. Here the CDR3 DNA reads TGTGCCAGCAGCCATTGGATCGGGACGACTGAAGCTTTCTTT.

This clonotype was seen many times. V gene TRBV28 combines with J gene TRBJ2-3, with 7 bases aligning to TRBD1. CDR3 length: 13 residues. The V and J ends lost 7 bases and 4 bases, in that order; junction bases with no gene match: 5. Germline CDR1 and CDR2: MDHEN and SYDVKM. The CDR3 sequence is CASNRQGSDTQYF. The CDR3 DNA follows: TGTGCCAGCAACCGACAGGGCTCAGATACGCAGTATTTT.

This clonotype was counted only a few times. The V gene is TRBV6-1, the J gene TRBJ2-2, with 8 bases that match TRBD2. In germline, CDR1 is MNHNS, CDR2 SASEGT. The CDR3 consists of 14 residues. The V gene end was trimmed by 7 bases and the J gene end by 3 bases; junction bases not matched to a gene: 4. CDR3 DNA: TGTGCCAGCACGAGCGGGGGCCACACCGGGGAGCTGTTTTTT. This translates into CASTSGGHTGELFF.

This clonotype was counted ten times or more. The genes are TRBV2 and TRBJ1-6; 9 positions match TRBD1. Losses at the gene ends were 2 bases for V and 9 bases for J; bases not matched to a gene: 8. From germline, CDR1 is SNHLY and CDR2 FYNNEI. This CDR3 spans 16 amino acids. CDR3 loop: CASSENPGTGSSPLHF. Written as DNA, the CDR3 is TGTGCCAGCAGTGAAAATCCCGGGACAGGGTCTTCACCCCTCCACTTT.

This clonotype was recorded a few times. The chain combines TRBV20-1 with TRBJ2-5; 16 bases fit TRBD2. The junction had 10 bases not matched to a gene; V was cut back by 1 base and J by 5 bases. Germline values: CDR1 DFQATT, CDR2 SNEGSKA (reference sequence). This CDR3 is built from 18 residues. The CDR3 protein is CSARVLGTSGRAGETQYF. CDR3 DNA sequence: TGCAGTGCTAGAGTTTTGGGGACTAGCGGGAGGGCGGGCGAGACCCAGTACTTC.

This clonotype was seen more than once but under ten times. The chain couples TRBV6-5 to TRBJ2-5; D might be TRBD2 (6 bases). V lost 1 base and J 4 bases, leaving 13 bases between the germline ends. The CDR3 contains 15 residues. Germline V gives CDR1 MNHEY, CDR2 SVGAGI. Here the CDR3 DNA reads TGTGCCAGCAGTTACTTCACAGTGGGGGGAGAGACCCAGTACTTC. Residues: CASSYFTVGGETQYF.